This is a list of T cell receptor beta chains from one sample in a study of radiation and T cells in renal cell carcinoma. Sequencing used immunoSEQ multiplex PCR; TCRdb keeps in-frame clones, though not all of them. This sample yields some 150,000 clones, of which 75% to 90% are seen a single time; less than 20% belongs to the top ten. The specimen comprised blood, sampled from a patient whose treatment included radiotherapy and nephrectomy. These receptors were collected from a woman aged 45-65 years with renal cell carcinoma. Both conserved end residues are trimmed from each CDR3. Each record gives: V gene, J gene, D gene, CDR3 length, CDR3 protein. D genes are given only for firm matches.

>TRBV6-5|TRBJ1-5|-|13
ASRSRVYSNQPQH
>TRBV5-1|TRBJ1-1|-|12
ASSRGRGDTEAF
>TRBV4-3|TRBJ2-6|-|13
ASSLQNSGANVLT
>TRBV10-3|TRBJ2-7|TRBD2|11
AIGTSASYEQY
>TRBV4-3|TRBJ1-5|-|14
ASSQDTQFSNQPQH
>TRBV14|TRBJ2-3|TRBD2|14
ASSQDLAGETDTQY
>TRBV6-4|TRBJ1-5|-|11
ASTKGGFQPQH
>TRBV7-2|TRBJ2-1|-|9
ASSSLNEQF
>TRBV19|TRBJ2-2|-|12
ASNWGTNTGELF
>TRBV10-3|TRBJ2-1|TRBD2|10
AISGGSNERF
>TRBV11-3|TRBJ2-1|TRBD2|14
ASAPYQLERGDEQF
>TRBV6-5|TRBJ2-4|-|12
ASSYLQNRDIQY
>TRBV7-2|TRBJ1-5|TRBD1|12
ASSSGQGRQPQH
>TRBV5-1|TRBJ2-7|TRBD2|12
ASSRGLAVYEQY
>TRBV7-9|TRBJ2-7|-|11
ASSGQTIYEQY
>TRBV14|TRBJ2-3|-|13
ASSWDNPSTDTQY
>TRBV6-1|TRBJ2-7|-|10
ASTGQVYEQY
>TRBV30|TRBJ2-3|TRBD2|12
AWSSGGDTDTQY
>TRBV7-2|TRBJ1-5|-|16
ASSEHTGSVYSNQPQH
>TRBV7-9|TRBJ1-2|-|13
ASSLDPGTNYGYT
>TRBV9|TRBJ2-2|-|13
ASSVLRADTGELF
>TRBV5-6|TRBJ2-7|TRBD2|12
ASSYSGRGYEQY
>TRBV7-8|TRBJ2-7|-|14
ASSIRGTIASYEQY
>TRBV7-8|TRBJ2-5|-|13
ASSRSPDRQETQY